The T cell receptor (beta chain) described here comes from a study of tissue T cells after allogeneic stem cell transplantation. Study outcomes and limitations: Few T cell clones were shared across patients, but motif clusters showed tissue-specific shared signatures. Limitations included a small, clinically heterogeneous cohort and limited sampling depth. Within patients, tissue anatomy strongly shaped TCR repertoire composition.

A remark on this clone: Its antigen is unidentified. Gene names and germline refer to mouse. The read finishes 1 residue shy of the CDR3 end, and the germline J gene is used to complete it.

Time point of the sample: mouse harvest day 14 after allogeneic transplant. Mouse grafts combined 10^7 T-cell-depleted bone marrow cells with 10^6 splenic CD5+ T cells. The CDR3 runs 14 residues. The V and J ends lost 6 bases and 7 bases, in that order; junction bases with no gene match: 8. Germline values: CDR1 KGHPV, CDR2 FQNQEV (reference sequence). Libraries were prepared by immunoSEQ multiplex PCR; TCRdb keeps only in-frame clonotypes and omits some of them. The sample lists 1,500 to 2,000 clones, 45% to 50% occurring once. The sequencing input was gut tissue. The chain couples TRBV26 to TRBJ1-1, with TRBD1 matching over 10 bases. This TCR was recovered from a female BALB/c mouse given C57BL/6 T cells with graft-versus-host disease after an allogeneic hematopoietic cell transplant. CDR3 region: CASSPRQGAGEVFF. Partial CDR3 DNA: TGTGCCAGCAGCCCCCGACAGGGGGCGGGAGAAGTCTTC. Using reference TRBV26 and TRBJ1-1 for the parts outside the CDR3, the full variable domain is NSKVIQTPRYLVKGQGQKAKMRCIPEKGHPVVFWYQQNKNNEFKFLINFQNQEVLQQIDMTEKRFSAECPSNSPCSLEIQSSEAGDSALYLCASSPRQGAGEVFFGKGTRLTVV.